This TCR beta chain was identified in a study of shared clonotypes between healthy human individuals. The genomic DNA of each subset was split evenly across several immunoSEQ plates. The repertoire was sequenced with immunoSEQ multiplex PCR; TCRdb's copy has only in-frame clones and lacks some. The sample lists 2 million or so clones, 85% to 95% occurring once. Germline V gene data show CDR1 as MNHNY and CDR2 as SVGAGI (reference sequence). The CDR3 is 14 residues long. Trimming left V 4 bases short and J 0 bases short, with 10 bases between. The TCR was taken from a young man in good health. V is TRBV6-6 and J is TRBJ2-7, with no clear D. The material sequenced was naive CD4+ T cells sorted from blood. Subset of the sample: CD45RA+ positively selected. Here the CDR3 reads CASSLLGPSYEQYF. The CDR3 bases are TGTGCCAGCAGTTTATTGGGCCCCTCCTACGAGCAGTACTTC.